Listed below are T cell receptor beta chains from one sample, sequenced in a study of T cells in Graves' hyperthyroidism and ophthalmopathy. TCRdb reprocessed the multiplex PCR reads via MiXCR and lists one record per CDR3 protein. The table includes 490,000 or so distinct CDR3 sequences, about 16% detected once. Sequencing input: blood. Receptors were obtained from a woman aged 25 to 45 with Graves' ophthalmopathy. Both conserved end residues are part of each CDR3. D genes are given only for firm matches. Part of the rows lack a size; the others show once, few, many or a class for expanded clones.

D,size,J,V,CDR3,DNA
TRBD2,many,TRBJ2-7,TRBV7-2,CASSHPGLAGLHEQYF,TGTGCCAGCAGCCATCCGGGACTAGCGGGACTCCACGAGCAGTACTTC
-,many,TRBJ2-3,TRBV11-2,CASRGVPDTQYF,TGTGCCAGCAGGGGGGTTCCAGATACGCAGTATTTT
TRBD1,few,TRBJ1-2,TRBV6-1,CASREDRGRDYGYTF,TGTGCCAGCAGAGAGGACAGGGGGCGCGACTATGGCTACACCTTC
TRBD1,-,TRBJ2-3,TRBV3-1,CASSQTKQGLGDTQYF,TGTGCCAGCAGCCAGACGAAACAGGGGTTGGGAGATACGCAGTATTTT
-,many,TRBJ2-3,TRBV7-2,CASSLDLDTQYF,TGTGCCAGCAGCTTAGATCTAGATACGCAGTATTTT
-,many,TRBJ2-5,TRBV7-2,CASSSTGYLGETQYF,TGTGCCAGCAGCTCTACAGGGTATCTAGGAGAGACCCAGTACTTC
TRBD1,-,TRBJ2-5,TRBV24-1,CATSDSRQGAGTQYF,TGTGCCACCAGTGACTCTCGACAGGGGGCCGGGACCCAGTACTTC
TRBD2,many,TRBJ2-5,TRBV2,CASSEVGLAGVETQYF,TGTGCCAGCAGTGAAGTGGGGCTAGCGGGTGTGGAGACCCAGTACTTC
TRBD1,many,TRBJ2-7,TRBV7-2,CASTGRDRSYEQYF,TGTGCCAGCACCGGAAGGGACAGGAGCTACGAGCAGTACTTC
-,few,TRBJ2-7,TRBV20-1,CSPLRGPYEQYF,TGCAGTCCTTTAAGGGGCCCCTACGAGCAGTACTTC
-,few,TRBJ1-6,TRBV6-1,CASSEGPNSPLHF,TGTGCCAGCAGTGAAGGACCGAATTCACCCCTCCACTTT
-,-,TRBJ2-7,TRBV6-1,CASRRGLQYEQYF,TGTGCCAGCCGGAGGGGGCTCCAATACGAGCAGTACTTC
-,many,TRBJ1-2,TRBV12-3/TRBV12-4,CASRRPGYGYTF,TGTGCCAGCAGGAGACCCGGATATGGCTACACCTTC
TRBD2,-,TRBJ2-2,TRBV4-3,CASSQRPSGRTNTGELFF,TGCGCCAGCAGCCAACGTCCTAGCGGAAGAACAAACACCGGGGAGCTGTTTTTT
TRBD1,once,TRBJ2-7,TRBV28,CASSSTGQGAGEQYF,TGTGCCAGCAGTTCGACGGGACAGGGGGCGGGGGAGCAGTACTTC
-,few,TRBJ2-1,TRBV7-9,CASSFEIRYAGGHEQFF,TGTGCCAGCAGCTTTGAGATAAGGTACGCTGGAGGCCACGAGCAGTTCTTC
-,-,TRBJ2-3,TRBV20-1,CSAKSPSTDTQYF,TGCAGTGCTAAGAGCCCCAGCACAGATACGCAGTATTTT
-,-,TRBJ1-4,TRBV20-1,CSAQGRPGHREKLFF,TGCAGTGCTCAGGGACGTCCCGGACATCGAGAAAAACTGTTTTTT
-,many,TRBJ2-3,TRBV7-9,CASSLGKDTQYF,TGTGCCAGCAGCTTAGGGAAAGATACGCAGTATTTT
TRBD1,few,TRBJ2-7,TRBV6-2/TRBV6-3,CASSYPGTGIYEQYF,TGTGCCAGCAGTTACCCCGGGACAGGGATCTACGAGCAGTACTTC
TRBD2,-,TRBJ2-1,TRBV14,CASSQESGLAGPYNEQFF,TGTGCCAGCAGCCAAGAATCGGGACTAGCGGGGCCCTACAATGAGCAGTTCTTC
-,many,TRBJ2-2,TRBV28,CASSLSAGELFF,TGTGCCAGCAGCTTAAGCGCAGGGGAGCTGTTTTTT
-,-,TRBJ2-7,TRBV6-2/TRBV6-3,CASSYGSEQYF,TGTGCCAGCAGTTACGGGTCCGAGCAGTACTTC
TRBD2,many,TRBJ2-7,TRBV28,CASSLEGGLHEQYF,TGTGCCAGCAGCCTAGAGGGAGGGCTTCACGAGCAGTACTTC
-,few,TRBJ1-5,TRBV19,CASTRGWGNQPQHF,TGTGCCAGTACCAGGGGTTGGGGCAATCAGCCCCAGCATTTT
-,-,TRBJ2-2,TRBV11-2,CASSFILDRGGELFF,TGTGCCAGCAGCTTTATCCTAGATAGGGGCGGGGAGCTGTTTTTT
-,-,TRBJ2-7,TRBV5-1,CASSSRLAWDEQYF,TGCGCCAGCAGCTCCCGCCTTGCGTGGGACGAGCAGTACTTC
-,many,TRBJ2-1,TRBV11-2,CASSLDWTEYNEQFF,TGTGCCAGCAGCTTAGATTGGACGGAGTACAATGAGCAGTTCTTC
-,many,TRBJ2-1,TRBV12-3/TRBV12-4,CASRRAPPNGNEQFF,TGTGCCAGCAGGCGCGCACCCCCCAACGGCAATGAGCAGTTCTTC
-,few,TRBJ2-5,TRBV11-2,CASRSSELQETQYF,TGTGCCAGCAGATCCTCAGAACTCCAAGAGACCCAGTACTTC
TRBD1,many,TRBJ1-2,TRBV5-5,CASSRDRGRNYGYTF,TGTGCCAGCAGCCGGGACAGGGGCCGGAACTATGGCTACACCTTC
-,few,TRBJ1-2,TRBV10-3,CATIGSGAGYTF,TGTGCCACCATAGGGTCAGGGGCTGGCTACACCTTC
TRBD1,-,TRBJ2-2,TRBV20-1,CSANRGPGELFF,TGCAGTGCTAACAGGGGGCCCGGGGAGCTGTTTTTT
-,many,TRBJ1-1,TRBV6-6,CASSYRVNTEAFF,TGTGCCAGCAGTTACCGAGTTAACACTGAAGCTTTCTTT